This entry lists 18 T cell receptor beta chains sequenced from one sample in a study of blood T cell repertoires in COVID-19. Method: immunoSEQ multiplex PCR; TCRdb's copy keeps in-frame clones and lacks some. Seen here are 40,000 to 60,000 clones, approximately 85% observed once, and the top ten hold 13% to 15%. Sequencing used peripheral blood. All receptors derive from a human donor in a cohort sampled during active COVID-19.

The V and J genes are TRBV21-1 and TRBJ2-7; TRBD1 is the table's D call and was not checked against the DNA. TRBV21-1 is noted as a pseudogene. The CDR3 sequence is 13 residues long. This CDR3 reads CASSRGQGEEQYF. CDR3 DNA sequence: TGTGCCAGCAGCAGAGGACAGGGGGAAGAGCAGTACTTC.

The V call is TRBV18, the J call TRBJ1-6; no clear D gene. Germline loops: CDR1 KGHSH, CDR2 LQKENI. This CDR3 spans 17 amino acids. The ends were cut back, 1 base at V and 0 bases at J, with 10 bases in the middle. The CDR3 nucleotides are TGTGCCAGCTCACCACGAGGTGTTAGCTCCTATAATTCACCCCTCCACTTT. Translation: CASSPRGVSSYNSPLHF.

V gene TRBV7-2 combines with J gene TRBJ1-2; D gene ambiguous. CDR1 is SGHTA and CDR2 is FQGNSA in the germline V gene. The V and J ends lost 5 bases and 2 bases respectively, with 18 bases between them. This CDR3 spans 16 amino acids. CDR3 residues: CASSRTLDSSNYGYTF. Here the CDR3 DNA reads TGTGCCAGCAGCCGTACTCTTGACTCCTCGAACTATGGCTACACCTTC.

The rearrangement joins TRBV5-5 to TRBJ2-5, with 11 bases matching TRBD2. Germline-derived CDR1 and CDR2 are SGHKS and YYEKEE (reference sequence). Germline trimming cut 1 base from V and 4 bases from J; bases unmatched to any gene: 6. The CDR3 loop spans 16 amino acids. The CDR3 is CASSLQASGGRETQYF. In DNA, the CDR3 is TGTGCCAGCAGCTTGCAGGCTAGCGGGGGGAGAGAGACCCAGTACTTC.

V is TRBV27 and J is TRBJ2-7, with 7 bases aligning to TRBD2. The V gene end was trimmed by 4 bases and the J gene end by 7 bases; junction bases not matched to a gene: 7. Per germline, CDR1 MNHEY and CDR2 SMNVEV (reference sequence). The CDR3 spans 13 residues. The CDR3 reads CASSSHISGEQYF. The CDR3 nucleotides are TGTGCCAGCAGTTCACACATTAGCGGGGAGCAGTACTTC.

This clone was seen a few times. The chain employs TRBV9 and TRBJ2-3; 11 bases match TRBD2. This CDR3 is built from 17 residues. The germline V gene has CDR1 SGDLS and CDR2 YYNGEE. The V gene end was trimmed by 2 bases and the J gene end by 0 bases; junction bases not matched to a gene: 5. CDR3: CASSVLAGGTSTDTQYF. DNA for the CDR3: TGTGCCAGCAGCGTGCTAGCGGGGGGAACCAGCACAGATACGCAGTATTTT.

V is TRBV19 and J is TRBJ1-6; 7 nucleotides line up with TRBD1. Trimming removed 4 bases from V and 9 bases from J; junction bases left unmatched: 9. Germline V gene sequence: CDR1 LNHDA, CDR2 SQIVND (reference sequence). CDR3 length: 15 residues. CDR3 protein: CASSTDRAPRSPLHF. The DNA of the CDR3 is TGTGCCAGTAGTACCGACAGGGCCCCTCGTTCACCCCTCCACTTT.

This rearrangement joins TRBV11-3 to TRBJ2-1; D may be TRBD2 (5 bases). Between the trimmed V and J ends, which lost 5 bases and 5 bases, there was a span of 16 bases. Germline lookup yields CDR1 SGHNT and CDR2 YENEEA. There are 15 residues in the CDR3. The CDR3 here is CASSPDLGENNEQFF. As DNA, the CDR3 is TGTGCCAGCAGCCCCGATTTGGGAGAAAACAATGAGCAGTTCTTC.

This clone was seen a few times. The V gene is TRBV28, the J gene TRBJ2-1, with 10 bases aligning to TRBD1. Germline V gene sequence: CDR1 MDHEN, CDR2 SYDVKM. The CDR3 spans 16 residues. V gave up 7 bases and J gave up 8 bases; unmatched junction bases: 14. Here the CDR3 reads CASILGRDRGIDEQFF. CDR3 DNA sequence: TGTGCCAGCATCCTAGGTCGGGACAGGGGCATCGATGAGCAGTTCTTC.

The V and J genes are TRBV7-9 and TRBJ1-1; 11 bases align to TRBD1. The trim removed 0 bases at V and 5 bases at J, leaving 8 bases unmatched. This CDR3 has 17 amino acids. Germline values: CDR1 SEHNR, CDR2 FQNEAQ (reference sequence). The CDR3 protein is CASSLAGTGGVRTEAFF. As DNA, the CDR3 is TGTGCCAGCAGCTTAGCGGGGACAGGGGGAGTGAGGACTGAAGCTTTCTTT. Together with reference TRBV7-9 and TRBJ1-1, the CDR3 gives the full variable domain: DTGVSQNPRHKITKRGQNVTFRCDPISEHNRLYWYRQTLGQGPEFLTYFQNEAQLEKSRLLSDRFSAERPKGSFSTLEIQRTEQGDSAMYLCASSLAGTGGVRTEAFFGQGTRLTVV.

The chain uses TRBV5-4 and TRBJ1-2, with 9 bases identical to TRBD1. The germline V gene encodes CDR1 SGHNT and CDR2 YYREEE (reference sequence). CDR3 size: 15 residues. Trimming took 0 bases from V and 6 from J; bases not matched to a gene: 6. CDR3 sequence (DNA): TGTGCCAGCAGCTTGGGGGGACAGGGTTTGGATGGCTACACCTTC. It is translated as CASSLGGQGLDGYTF.

The V gene is TRBV7-8, the J gene TRBJ1-5; D gene unclear. The V end lost 5 bases, the J end lost 4 bases, and 9 bases lay between the germline ends. CDR3 length: 13 amino acids. Germline loops: CDR1 SGHVS, CDR2 FQNEAQ. Here the CDR3 DNA reads TGTGCCAGCAGCCCCCGGAGGAATCAGCCCCAGCATTTT. Its protein product is CASSPRRNQPQHF.

The rearrangement uses TRBV6-2 or TRBV6-3 and TRBJ2-3, with 7 bases that match TRBD2. Germline CDR1 MNHEY, CDR2 SVGEGT. CDR3 length equals 15 residues. V shed 2 bases, J shed 0 bases, and the junction held 2 bases outside the gene matches. CDR3: CASSYGGLSTDTQYF. In DNA form, the CDR3 reads TGTGCCAGCAGTTACGGGGGACTAAGCACAGATACGCAGTATTTT.

This clone was counted between two and nine times. The chain links TRBV7-9 to TRBJ2-7, with 11 nucleotides matching TRBD1. This CDR3 has 14 amino acids. The ends lost 5 bases at V and 6 bases at J; junction bases unmatched: 6. Germline V CDR1 and CDR2: SEHNR, FQNEAQ (reference sequence). In DNA, the CDR3 is TGTGCCAGCAGCCGCGGACAGGGGGCCTTCGAGCAGTACTTC. This gives the protein CASSRGQGAFEQYF.

The genes are TRBV6-1 and TRBJ2-3, with 8 positions matching TRBD2. The V and J ends lost 2 bases and 3 bases, in that order; junction bases with no gene match: 10. This CDR3 is built from 17 residues. Germline CDR1 and CDR2: MNHNS and SASEGT. The CDR3 DNA reads as TGTGCCAGCAGTGAAAAATTTGCGGGGGGCCGGACAGATACGCAGTATTTT. Its protein product is CASSEKFAGGRTDTQYF.

The J gene is TRBJ2-1, the V gene TRBV7-2, with 7 nucleotides matching TRBD2. V trimming: 5 bases; J trimming: 7 bases; junction bases outside the gene matches: 11. Germline-derived CDR1 and CDR2 are SGHTA and FQGNSA. The CDR3 has 15 amino acids. The CDR3 DNA reads as TGTGCCAGCAGCCCACTAGCGCCCCCGGGAAATGAGCAGTTCTTC. It translates to CASSPLAPPGNEQFF.

This chain links TRBV18 with TRBJ2-7; D is undetermined. The germline V gene encodes CDR1 KGHSH and CDR2 LQKENI. CDR3 length: 14 amino acids. Trimming removed 6 bases from V and 3 bases from J, with 15 bases in between. The CDR3 bases are TGTGCCAGCTCGAACCTGGGCTCTAACTACGAGCAGTACTTC. Translating gives CASSNLGSNYEQYF.

This clone was seen only a few times. The chain couples TRBV7-9 to TRBJ2-5; 11 nucleotides match TRBD2. In germline, CDR1 is SEHNR, CDR2 FQNEAQ (reference sequence). The CDR3 length is 16 residues. J gave up 2 bases and V 8 bases, and 10 bases lay outside the gene matches. The CDR3 DNA reads TGTGCCAGCGGGAGGGGGACTAGCGGACAACAAGAGACCCAGTACTTC. This gives the protein CASGRGTSGQQETQYF.